The rows below give T cell receptor beta chains drawn from one sample of a study of blood T cell repertoires in COVID-19. Clones were sequenced by immunoSEQ multiplex PCR, and TCRdb holds only the in-frame ones, with some missing. This table has about 200,000 clones, approximately 87% appearing once. The specimen was peripheral blood. These receptor sequences come from a woman in her fifties or sixties with acute or convalescent COVID-19. Both conserved end residues are part of each CDR3. The order of the fields is D gene, V gene, J gene, clone size, CDR3 protein, CDR3 DNA. D genes are given only for firm matches. The listing skips clone size in some rows; elsewhere it reads once, few, many or a size class.

.	TRBV30	TRBJ2-6	.	CAWSEDNSGANVLTF	TGTGCCTGGAGCGAGGACAACTCTGGGGCCAACGTCCTGACTTTC
TRBD2	TRBV3-1/TRBV3-2	TRBJ2-3	.	CASSQGLAGTLGDTQYF	TGTGCCAGCAGCCAGGGGCTAGCGGGTACTTTGGGGGATACGCAGTATTTT
TRBD2	TRBV7-8	TRBJ2-7	.	CASSPAPQGLAGVEQYF	TGTGCCAGCAGCCCGGCCCCCCAGGGACTAGCGGGAGTCGAGCAGTACTTC
.	TRBV21-1	TRBJ2-1	.	CASSKALGDSSYNEQFF	TGTGCCAGCAGCAAAGCGCTCGGGGACAGCTCCTACAATGAGCAGTTCTTC
TRBD1	TRBV7-3	TRBJ1-6	.	CASSSRTGNSPLHF	TGTGCCAGCAGCTCCCGGACAGGAAATTCACCCCTCCACTTT
TRBD2	TRBV7-2	TRBJ2-1	.	CASSFGTSGRVEQFF	TGTGCCAGCAGCTTCGGGACTAGCGGGAGGGTTGAGCAGTTCTTC
TRBD1	TRBV7-2	TRBJ1-2	few	CASSLALLGQGFYGYTF	TGTGCCAGCAGCTTAGCCTTGTTGGGACAGGGCTTCTATGGCTACACCTTC
.	TRBV2	TRBJ2-3	.	CASSVGDTDTQYF	TGTGCCAGCAGTGTGGGAGACACAGATACGCAGTATTTT
TRBD1	TRBV30	TRBJ1-3	.	CAWSDRDRGPGNTIYF	TGTGCCTGGAGTGACAGGGACAGGGGGCCAGGAAACACCATATATTTT
.	TRBV27	TRBJ1-2	.	CASSLTGANYGYTF	TGTGCCAGCAGTTTAACCGGGGCTAACTATGGCTACACCTTC
TRBD2	TRBV6-5	TRBJ2-1	.	CASSFSGGSYNEQFF	TGTGCCAGCAGCTTTAGCGGGGGATCCTACAATGAGCAGTTCTTC
.	TRBV7-8	TRBJ2-7	.	CASSYDYYEQYF	TGTGCCAGCAGCTACGACTACTACGAGCAGTACTTC
.	TRBV7-9	TRBJ1-2	.	CASSLREAGGYTF	TGTGCCAGCAGCTTGAGGGAGGCGGGCGGCTACACCTTC